This TCR beta chain was recorded in a study of response to subunit inactivated influenza vaccine (dated by TCRdb to about 2018). Regarding the research as a whole: Deep quantitative profiling of the T cell receptor repertoire was used in the study to follow responses to a trivalent subunit inactivated influenza vaccine. General findings and caveats noted by the study authors: The authors proposed that each seasonal influenza vaccination may bring in only a limited number of new T cells.

Libraries were prepared through RT-PCR. Instrument used: Illumina HiSeq 2500. TCRdb's own reprocessing of the public reads used fastp at Q25 and MiXCR and kept productive beta chains. Each CDR3 protein gets just one entry, which takes the most common genes and DNA from the rows behind it. The sample table lists hundreds of thousands of distinct CDR3 sequences, about 15% of them with a count of one. The ten biggest clones cover 7.5% to 8% of the sample. The CDR3 has 14 amino acids, counting the end cysteine and phenylalanine. Of the read, only the CDR3 DNA is kept; its 42 bases are in frame from base 1. Based on the germline V gene (reference sequence), the CDR1 and CDR2 sequences are DFQATT and SNEGSKA. Unmatched junction bases come to 10, with V trimmed by 3 bases and J by 11 bases. Concerning this clonotype: Its recognized antigen is unknown. Base qualities are not at hand, and no much larger clone is one base apart.

This sequence was found in a man aged 50 to 60 who received an inactivated influenza vaccine. Donor details come from another sample of the same person, matched by shared clones. The rearranged chain carries TRBV20-1 and TRBJ2-1, and 10 bases in between align with TRBD2. This material consisted of PBMCs from blood, taken less than 15 days before vaccination. The bases read TGCAGTGCTAGTAGGACTAGCGGAAGCTTTAAGCAGTTCTTC. This encodes CSASRTSGSFKQFF.